One T cell receptor (beta chain) is described in this entry. No antigen is known for it. A read error may produce the germline difference seen at one junction end. This sample stems from a study of Graves' ophthalmopathy and Graves' hyperthyroidism. Amplification of the TCR beta CDR3 regions used RNA transcripts (as template). An opening RT-PCR round employed HTBI primers and preceded a second-round multiplex PCR. TCRdb redid the calling of the multiplex PCR reads with MiXCR, one entry per CDR3 protein. The data show almost 750,000 distinct CDR3 sequences, about 44% seen once. Study results and limitations: The model predicted ophthalmopathy progression with roughly 70% sensitivity and around 72% specificity.

This TCR was sampled from an adult man with Graves' ophthalmopathy. The sample was peripheral blood.

The CDR3 bases are TGTGCCAGCAGTTTATCGTCCGCCGATCAGCCCCAGCATTTT. This translates into CASSLSSADQPQHF. V usage is TRBV24-1 and J usage is TRBJ1-5; D not resolved. CDR3 length equals 14 residues. Germline V gene sequence: CDR1 KGHDR, CDR2 SFDVKD.